This T cell receptor beta chain was profiled in a study of blood T cell repertoires in COVID-19. Across the study: The United States, Italy and Spain were the sources of the acute and convalescent COVID-19 samples. From T cells, B-cell-depleted T cells, or PBMCs came the material, which was cDNA or gDNA.

The CDR3 has 15 amino acids. Germline assignment: CDR1 MDHEN and CDR2 SYDVKM. Trimming removed 7 bases from V and 4 bases from J; junction bases left unmatched: 10. Original processing notes: Estimated nucleated cell counts came from reference gene primer amplification. Libraries were prepared by immunoSEQ multiplex PCR; TCRdb keeps only in-frame clonotypes and omits some of them. The D gene and trimming were derived from the DNA, and the V and J assignments and clone size from that table. Here the sample spans a few hundred thousand clones, roughly 88% being singletons. Material: peripheral blood. The gene calls are TRBV28 and TRBJ2-3; 8 positions agree with TRBD2. This sequence originates from a man older than 75 with acute or convalescent COVID-19. CDR3 residues: CASTSSGRGSDTQYF. The CDR3 region has the DNA TGTGCCAGCACCTCGAGCGGGAGAGGGTCAGATACGCAGTATTTT.